One T cell receptor beta chain is described in this entry. Its specificity is unknown. The sample belongs to a study of beta chain features in type 1 diabetes. The investigators reverse transcribed all of the isolated RNA, so they sequenced expressed TCRB transcripts. Libraries were prepared by immunoSEQ multiplex PCR; TCRdb keeps only in-frame clonotypes and omits some of them. The table includes roughly 350,000 clones, approximately 10% detected once. Whole-study results and caveats: A greater similarity of naive, central memory and Treg TCRB repertoires was seen among patients than among healthy donors.

The sequence was collected from a woman aged 25-40 years in good health. Material: naive CD4+ T cells from blood.

CDR3 residues: CASTPRESGTQYF. The CDR3 region has the DNA TGTGCCAGCACCCCCCGGGAGAGCGGTACGCAGTATTTT. The chain joins TRBV6-1 to TRBJ2-3, with D possibly matching TRBD2 (6 bases). CDR3 size: 13 residues. V lost 7 bases and J 8 bases, leaving 16 bases between the germline ends. Per the germline V gene, CDR1 is MNHNS and CDR2 is SASEGT.